This passage covers 18 T cell receptor beta chains from one sample sequenced in a study of T cells in Graves' hyperthyroidism and ophthalmopathy. The TCR beta CDR3 regions underwent amplification using RNA transcripts as the source. The TCR CDR3 first-round RT-PCR relied on the HTBI primer set. TCRdb reprocessed the multiplex PCR reads via MiXCR and lists one record per CDR3 protein. The table records under 350,000 distinct CDR3 sequences, about 18% of them present only once. Sample: blood. All receptors come from a woman in her sixties or seventies with Graves' ophthalmopathy.

This clonotype was recorded at least ten times. The chain couples TRBV2 to TRBJ2-2; D might be TRBD2 (7 bases). The V gene's germline CDR1 is SNHLY and CDR2 FYNNEI. This CDR3 is built from 17 residues. Trimming pared 6 bases from V and 3 bases from J, leaving 20 bases between. The DNA for the CDR3 is TGTGCCAGCAGGAAGGGGGGGATTGGCAAATACACCGGGGAGCTGTTTTTT. It translates to CASRKGGIGKYTGELFF.

This clonotype was found a few times. The V and J genes are TRBV27 and TRBJ2-6; no firm D call. The CDR3 has 15 amino acids. Trimming pared 3 bases from V and 0 bases from J, leaving 6 bases between. CDR1 is MNHEY and CDR2 is SMNVEV in the germline V gene (reference sequence). The CDR3 bases are TGTGCCAGCAGTTTCCTGCTCTCTGGGGCCAACGTCCTGACTTTC. This translates into CASSFLLSGANVLTF.

The chain recombines TRBV2 with TRBJ1-2, with D possibly TRBD1 on 5 matching bases. The germline gives CDR1 SNHLY, CDR2 FYNNEI. This CDR3 spans 15 amino acids. Trimming removed 0 bases from V and 6 bases from J, with 14 bases in between. CDR3 sequence reads: CASSEAPRSGDGYTF. CDR3 coding DNA: TGTGCCAGCAGTGAAGCGCCCCGGTCGGGGGATGGCTACACCTTC.

This clonotype occurred many times. This chain connects TRBV20-1 to TRBJ1-2; D ambiguous. Germline V gene data show CDR1 as DFQATT and CDR2 as SNEGSKA (reference sequence). V lost 4 bases to trimming and J lost 4 bases, with 1 base between them. The length of the CDR3 is 9 residues. The DNA for the CDR3 is TGCAGTGCTATCTATGGCTACACCTTC. Encoded protein: CSAIYGYTF.

A note on this clonotype: A read error may be the cause here, since a much bigger clone is one base away. V is TRBV14 and J is TRBJ1-1, with D possibly TRBD1 on 6 matching bases. This CDR3 is 15 amino acids long. Deletions cut 3 bases from V and 4 bases from J, with 15 bases between. CDR1 and CDR2 from the germline V gene are SGHDN and FVKESK. The DNA of the CDR3 is TGTGCCAGCAGCCAGAACAGGGTGCCGCCCACTGAAGCTTTCTTT. Encoded protein: CASSQNRVPPTEAFF.

This clonotype was detected only a few times. The chain uses TRBV3-1 and TRBJ2-7; D is ambiguous. V gave up 5 bases and J gave up 0 bases, with 14 bases separating them. There are 15 residues in the CDR3. Germline V gene sequence: CDR1 LGHDT, CDR2 YNNKEL (reference sequence). CDR3 nucleotide sequence: TGTGCCAGCAGCTTCGGCCGCAGGAACTCCTACGAGCAGTACTTC. Translation gives CASSFGRRNSYEQYF.

This clonotype came up many times. The chain employs TRBV7-9 and TRBJ2-1; 7 bases are a match to TRBD2. Trimming removed 5 bases from V and 7 bases from J; junction bases left unmatched: 17. This CDR3 comprises 17 residues. CDR1 and CDR2 from the germline V gene are SEHNR and FQNEAQ (reference sequence). In DNA form, the CDR3 reads TGTGCCAGCAGCCCCCCCTTCCGACTAGCTCCGGGGAATGAGCAGTTCTTC. Translating gives CASSPPFRLAPGNEQFF.

Comments on this clonotype: This may be a read error: a much more frequent sequence differs by one nucleotide. Because it lacks the conserved phenylalanine or tryptophan at the end, this CDR3 is likely a read error. This sequence joins TRBV11-2 and TRBJ2-5; D is ambiguous. Germline V lookup: CDR1 SGHAT, CDR2 FQNNGV. This CDR3 spans 13 amino acids. The V gene lost 5 bases and the J gene lost 5 bases, with 12 bases spanning the gap. The CDR3 region has the DNA TGTGCCAGCAGCGGTCAACTTCGGGAGACCCAGTACCTC. Translation: CASSGQLRETQYL.

This clonotype appeared many times. This chain links TRBV2 with TRBJ1-2; D may be TRBD1 (5 bases). This CDR3 has 12 residues. V was pared by 7 bases and J by 4 bases, with 10 bases between. Looked up from germline, CDR1 is SNHLY and CDR2 is FYNNEI. CDR3 sequence reads: CASMWGSYGYTF. CDR3 in DNA: TGTGCCAGCATGTGGGGGAGCTATGGCTACACCTTC.

This clonotype appeared a few times. This sequence joins TRBV5-1 and TRBJ2-7; the D is unclear. The J call may be faulty, since TRBJ2-1 better matches the DNA end. Germline V gene lookup returns CDR1 SGHRS and CDR2 YFSETQ. This CDR3 region has 16 residues. CDR3 sequence reads: CASSLVWADPVYEQFF. DNA of the CDR3: TGCGCCAGCAGCTTGGTTTGGGCAGACCCAGTCTACGAGCAGTTCTTC.

This clonotype came up many times. The chain is built from TRBV14 and TRBJ2-7; weak D call: TRBD2 (6 bases). V dropped 3 bases and J dropped 6 bases, with 12 bases sitting between them. This CDR3 comprises 13 residues. Germline V gene sequence: CDR1 SGHDN, CDR2 FVKESK. As DNA, the CDR3 is TGTGCCAGCAGCCAGCAGATTAGCGGCGAGCAGTACTTC. It codes for CASSQQISGEQYF.

This clonotype appeared many times. The rearrangement uses TRBV28 and TRBJ2-1, with D possibly being TRBD1 (6 bases). The V gene lost 5 bases and the J gene lost 7 bases, with 21 bases spanning the gap. CDR3 length: 16 amino acids. CDR1 MDHEN and CDR2 SYDVKM come from the germline V gene. The CDR3 coding sequence is TGTGCCAGCAGTCCCTCAGGGGCGATTGGGGAAAATGAGCAGTTCTTC. Encoded protein: CASSPSGAIGENEQFF.

The chain has TRBV4-1 and TRBJ2-6; D gene ambiguous. Per the germline V gene, CDR1 is MGHRA and CDR2 is YSYEKL. CDR3 length: 16 amino acids. V was pared by 1 base and J by 0 bases, with 7 bases between. CDR3 residues: CASSQVHSSGANVLTF. The CDR3 nucleotides are TGCGCCAGCAGCCAAGTCCACAGCTCTGGGGCCAACGTCCTGACTTTC.

This clonotype was counted ten times or more. The rearrangement joins TRBV7-9 to TRBJ2-3, with TRBD2 matching 9 bases. The CDR3 runs to 14 residues. The germline CDR1 and CDR2 sequences are SEHNR and FQNEAQ (reference sequence). With V trimmed by 10 bases and J by 2 bases, 7 bases remained unmatched. CDR3 nucleotides: TGTGCCACCCAGCCTAGCGGGGCCACAGATACGCAGTATTTT. This codes for CATQPSGATDTQYF.

This clonotype appeared many times. The J gene is TRBJ2-7, the V gene TRBV28, with TRBD1 matching over 8 bases. The CDR3 has 15 residues. V trimming: 5 bases; J trimming: 0 bases; junction bases outside the gene matches: 6. Germline assignment: CDR1 MDHEN and CDR2 SYDVKM. CDR3 sequence (DNA): TGTGCCAGCAGTACGGCCGGGACAGGCTCCTACGAGCAGTACTTC. Protein product: CASSTAGTGSYEQYF. The full variable domain, in which reference TRBV28 and TRBJ2-7 provide the parts outside the CDR3, is DVKVTQSSRYLVKRTGEKVFLECVQDMDHENMFWYRQDPGLGLRLIYFSYDVKMKEKGDIPEGYSVSREKKERFSLILESASTNQTSMYLCASSTAGTGSYEQYFGPGTRLTVT.

The chain is built from TRBV6-2 or TRBV6-3 and TRBJ2-7; TRBD1 is a possible D gene (5 bases). Germline-derived CDR1 and CDR2 are MNHEY and SVGEGT. Trimming removed 2 bases at V and 4 bases at J, with 9 bases between. The CDR3 has 13 residues. The chain's CDR3 is CASSYGHIYEQYF. The CDR3 DNA sequence: TGTGCCAGCAGTTACGGACATATTTACGAGCAGTACTTC.

Written as DNA, the CDR3 is TGTGCCATCAGTGAGTCGGGACAGGGAAACACCATATATTTT. Its protein is CAISESGQGNTIYF. V is TRBV10-3 and J is TRBJ1-3; 7 bases match TRBD1. The CDR3 length is 14 residues. CDR1 and CDR2 (germline): ENHRY, SYGVKD. The V and J ends lost 0 bases and 4 bases, in that order; junction bases with no gene match: 0.

This clonotype was counted many times. In DNA, the CDR3 is TGTGCCAGCAGAGGGGACAGGGGGCACACTGAAGCTTTCTTT. It yields the protein CASRGDRGHTEAFF. The chain joins TRBV6-1 to TRBJ1-1; 12 bases fit TRBD1. Trimming took 6 bases from V and 3 from J; bases not matched to a gene: 2. The CDR3 spans 14 residues. Germline loops: CDR1 MNHNS, CDR2 SASEGT.